The next 22 T cell receptor beta chains were all read from a single sample in a study of blood T cell repertoires in COVID-19. Profiling relied on immunoSEQ multiplex PCR, and the TCRdb table lists in-frame clones only, not all of them. This table has 180,000 or so clones, 80% to 90% appearing once. The specimen sequenced was peripheral blood. These receptors were collected from a man aged 55 to 70 with acute or convalescent COVID-19.

This chain joins TRBV6-6 and TRBJ2-3; a possible D gene is TRBD2 (5 bases). There are 15 residues in the CDR3. Germline V gene sequence: CDR1 MNHNY, CDR2 SVGAGI (reference sequence). Trimming cost V 2 bases and J 4 bases, with 13 bases left between them. Here the CDR3 reads CASSYPEGAPDTQYF. Here the CDR3 DNA reads TGTGCCAGCAGTTACCCAGAGGGCGCTCCAGATACGCAGTATTTT.

J is TRBJ1-5 and V is TRBV30, with a tentative D call TRBD1 (6 bases). Germline CDR1 GTSNPN, CDR2 SVGIG (reference sequence). V gave up 3 bases and J gave up 7 bases, with 13 bases separating them. There are 13 residues in the CDR3. CDR3 region: CAWSEQGGQPQHF. CDR3 sequence (DNA): TGTGCCTGGAGCGAACAGGGCGGCCAGCCCCAGCATTTT.

This clone was found once. This sequence joins TRBV18 and TRBJ2-6; TRBD1 matches 7 bases. V shed 5 bases, J shed 4 bases, and the junction held 5 bases outside the gene matches. Germline V gene sequence: CDR1 KGHSH, CDR2 LQKENI. The CDR3 has 15 amino acids. The DNA for the CDR3 is TGTGCCAGCTCAGGAACAGGGGTAGGGGCCAACGTCCTGACTTTC. Protein: CASSGTGVGANVLTF.

The V gene is TRBV30, the J gene TRBJ1-1, with a weak D call TRBD1 (6 bases). The CDR3 length is 13 residues. The V gene lost 2 bases and the J gene lost 5 bases, with 12 bases spanning the gap. From germline, CDR1 is GTSNPN and CDR2 SVGIG (reference sequence). CDR3 nucleotides: TGTGCCTGGAGTCCAGACAGGCCTACTGAAGCTTTCTTT. Protein sequence: CAWSPDRPTEAFF.

The chain couples TRBV5-4 to TRBJ2-2; 9 nucleotides match TRBD1. Germline V gives CDR1 SGHNT, CDR2 YYREEE (reference sequence). The ends lost 3 bases at V and 6 bases at J; junction bases unmatched: 6. CDR3 size: 15 residues. This chain's CDR3 is CASSYRQGVSGELFF. Here the CDR3 DNA reads TGTGCCAGCAGCTACCGACAGGGGGTGTCCGGGGAGCTGTTTTTT.

This chain uses TRBV5-1 with TRBJ2-5; tentative D call: TRBD2 (5 bases). V was cut by 4 bases and J by 1 base, with 14 bases left in between. Germline V lookup: CDR1 SGHRS, CDR2 YFSETQ. The CDR3 has 15 residues. The CDR3 DNA follows: TGCGCCAGCAGCCCAAGCTCAGCGGTCCAAGAGACCCAGTACTTC. Encoded protein: CASSPSSAVQETQYF.

As regards this clone: Mismatch with germline at one junction end may stem from a read error. The rearrangement joins TRBV7-7 to TRBJ2-1; perhaps TRBD2 as D (6 bases). The CDR3 sequence is 16 residues long. Germline CDR1 SSHAT, CDR2 FNYEAQ (reference sequence). The DNA of the CDR3 is TGTGCTAGCAGCTCTCGGTGGACTACCGACTACAATGAGCAGTTCTTC. Translation: CASSSRWTTDYNEQFF.

The V gene is TRBV3-1 (or the pseudogene TRBV3-2), the J gene TRBJ1-4, with D unclear. This CDR3 contains 14 residues. Germline V gene data show CDR1 as LGHDT and CDR2 as YNNKEL (reference sequence). Trimming cost V 4 bases and J 6 bases, with 12 bases left between them. CDR3 sequence (DNA): TGTGCCAGCAGCCTCACACAGAGCCATGAAAAACTGTTTTTT. It is translated as CASSLTQSHEKLFF.

This clone has more than one count but fewer than ten. The J gene is TRBJ1-2, the V gene TRBV25-1, with TRBD1 matching 11 bases. CDR1 and CDR2 (germline): MGHDK, SYGVNS. The CDR3 contains 13 residues. V lost 6 bases to trimming and J lost 5 bases; unmatched junction nucleotides: 2. The CDR3 sequence: CASRGDRGYGYTF. DNA for the CDR3: TGTGCCAGCAGAGGGGACAGGGGGTATGGCTACACCTTC.

The V and J genes are TRBV4-1 and TRBJ2-7; 7 positions agree with TRBD1. The CDR3 has 13 amino acids. V trimming: 4 bases; J trimming: 4 bases; junction bases outside the gene matches: 4. Germline assignment: CDR1 MGHRA and CDR2 YSYEKL. The CDR3 region is CASSRQGLYEQYF. In DNA, the CDR3 is TGCGCCAGCAGCCGACAGGGATTGTACGAGCAGTACTTC.

This clone was detected once. V is TRBV28 and J is TRBJ1-5; possible D gene TRBD1, 5 bases. This CDR3 has 15 amino acids. V gave up 6 bases and J gave up 0 bases, with 12 bases separating them. Germline V lookup: CDR1 MDHEN, CDR2 SYDVKM. CDR3 coding DNA: TGTGCCAGCAGGCAGGGATCCTCTAGCAATCAGCCCCAGCATTTT. Protein: CASRQGSSSNQPQHF.

The J gene is TRBJ1-1, the V gene TRBV18; TRBD1 is a possible D gene (6 bases). With 3 bases removed from V and 1 base from J, the gap between germline ends came to 18 bases. This CDR3 is built from 17 residues. Germline CDR1 KGHSH, CDR2 LQKENI. The CDR3 spells CASSPSKSDRPNTEAFF. DNA of the CDR3: TGTGCCAGCTCACCCTCTAAAAGCGACAGGCCGAACACTGAAGCTTTCTTT.

This chain links TRBV5-1 with TRBJ2-2; 10 bases match TRBD2. The CDR3 is 20 residues long. Looked up from germline, CDR1 is SGHRS and CDR2 is YFSETQ. Trimming cost V 3 bases and J 6 bases; bases outside gene matches: 20. This chain's CDR3 is CASSSGFASGRHARAGELFF. The CDR3 DNA follows: TGCGCCAGCAGCTCGGGTTTCGCTAGCGGGAGACACGCACGAGCCGGGGAGCTGTTTTTT.

This clone appeared a few times. The chain joins TRBV24-1 to TRBJ2-3, with 12 bases fitting TRBD1. Looked up from germline, CDR1 is KGHDR and CDR2 is SFDVKD. Trimming at V came to 8 bases and at J to 5 bases, leaving 10 bases not matched to a gene. CDR3 length equals 16 residues. CDR3 loop: CATKDVRDRGQDTQYF. In nucleotides, the CDR3 is TGTGCCACCAAGGACGTCCGGGACAGGGGGCAAGATACGCAGTATTTT.

V gene TRBV28 combines with J gene TRBJ2-1, with 10 bases lining up with TRBD1. V lost 4 bases, J lost 10 bases, and 10 bases stayed unmatched. The CDR3 loop spans 15 amino acids. The germline gives CDR1 MDHEN, CDR2 SYDVKM. CDR3 residues: CASSYRGQGIGEQFF. Here the CDR3 DNA reads TGTGCCAGCAGTTACAGGGGACAGGGGATCGGCGAGCAGTTCTTC.

V gene TRBV7-6 combines with J gene TRBJ2-1, with D possibly being TRBD2 (5 bases). Germline V lookup: CDR1 SGHVS, CDR2 FNYEAQ. CDR3 length equals 16 residues. Trimming stripped 2 bases from V and 5 bases from J, with 16 bases between. This CDR3 is CASSLISAVGDNEQFF. CDR3 DNA sequence: TGTGCCAGCAGCTTAATCTCAGCGGTCGGCGACAATGAGCAGTTCTTC.

To note about this clone: Other DNA sequences within the sample encode an identical CDR3. The rearrangement links TRBV7-3 to TRBJ1-1; D not resolved. The V end was cut by 2 bases, the J end by 5 bases, with 9 bases between. The length of the CDR3 is 13 residues. The germline CDR1 and CDR2 sequences are SGHTA and FQGTGA. The CDR3 DNA reads as TGTGCCAGCAGCTTAGAGGGAAGGACTGAAGCTTTCTTT. It encodes CASSLEGRTEAFF.

In its sample, this clone was seen many times. The chain employs TRBV2 and TRBJ2-3; possibly TRBD2 for D (6 bases). The ends were cut back, 11 bases at V and 1 base at J, with 19 bases in the middle. This CDR3 is 15 amino acids long. Per the germline V gene, CDR1 is SNHLY and CDR2 is FYNNEI. The DNA of the CDR3 is TGTGCCGCCCTGGAGGGGTCCGGGGGCACAGATACGCAGTATTTT. Translation: CAALEGSGGTDTQYF.

The chain recombines TRBV7-2 with TRBJ1-2; a weak D match, TRBD1 (5 bases). V lost 5 bases and J 1 base, leaving 17 bases between the germline ends. The CDR3 has 16 amino acids. The germline V gene has CDR1 SGHTA and CDR2 FQGNSA. The CDR3 protein is CASSPPGRGINYGYTF. DNA for the CDR3: TGTGCCAGCAGCCCCCCAGGGCGGGGGATTAACTATGGCTACACCTTC.

This clone was counted only a few times. The chain is built from TRBV14 and TRBJ1-2, with D unresolved. The CDR3 loop spans 15 amino acids. V lost 4 bases to trimming and J lost 2 bases, with 14 bases between them. In germline, CDR1 is SGHDN, CDR2 FVKESK. In DNA, the CDR3 is TGTGCCAGCAGCCCGTGGACGGGAGGGAACTATGGCTACACCTTC. Translating gives CASSPWTGGNYGYTF.

This sequence joins TRBV18 and TRBJ2-7; D is unresolved. Germline V gene lookup returns CDR1 KGHSH and CDR2 LQKENI. This CDR3 comprises 14 residues. Trimming took 4 bases from V and 0 from J, leaving 10 bases between them. CDR3: CASSQNSLSYEQYF. DNA of the CDR3: TGTGCCAGCTCACAAAACAGCCTCTCCTACGAGCAGTACTTC.

J is TRBJ1-2 and V is TRBV6-5; no clear D. The CDR3 runs 13 residues. The germline CDR1 and CDR2 sequences are MNHEY and SVGAGI. The V gene lost 6 bases and the J gene lost 2 bases, with 10 bases spanning the gap. CDR3 nucleotide sequence: TGTGCCAGCAGGGAGAGTCTGAACTATGGCTACACCTTC. This codes for CASRESLNYGYTF.